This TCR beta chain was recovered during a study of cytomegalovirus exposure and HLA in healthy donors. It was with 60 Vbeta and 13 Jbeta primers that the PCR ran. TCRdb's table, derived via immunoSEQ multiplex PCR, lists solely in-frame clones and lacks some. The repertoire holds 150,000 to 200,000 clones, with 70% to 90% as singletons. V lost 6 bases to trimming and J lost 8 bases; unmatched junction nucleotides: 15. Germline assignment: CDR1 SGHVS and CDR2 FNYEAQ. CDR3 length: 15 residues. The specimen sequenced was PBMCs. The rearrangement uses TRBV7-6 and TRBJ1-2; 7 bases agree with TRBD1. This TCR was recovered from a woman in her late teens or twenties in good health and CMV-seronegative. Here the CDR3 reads CASSYDTGDRGGYTF. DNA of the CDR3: TGTGCCAGCAGTTACGACACAGGGGATAGAGGAGGCTACACCTTC.